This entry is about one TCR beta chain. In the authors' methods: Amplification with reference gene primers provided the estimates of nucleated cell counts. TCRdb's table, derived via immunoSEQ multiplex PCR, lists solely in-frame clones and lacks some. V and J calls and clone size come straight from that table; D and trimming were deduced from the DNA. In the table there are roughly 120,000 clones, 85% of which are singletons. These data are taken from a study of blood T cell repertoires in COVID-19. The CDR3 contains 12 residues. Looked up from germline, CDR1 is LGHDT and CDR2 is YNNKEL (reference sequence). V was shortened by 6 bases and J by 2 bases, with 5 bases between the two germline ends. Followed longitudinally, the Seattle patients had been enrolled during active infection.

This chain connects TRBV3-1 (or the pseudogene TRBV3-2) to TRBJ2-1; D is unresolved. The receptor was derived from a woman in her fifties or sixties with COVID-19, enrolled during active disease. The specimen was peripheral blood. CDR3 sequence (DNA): TGTGCCAGCAGTGCGGCCTACAATGAGCAGTTCTTC. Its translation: CASSAAYNEQFF.